The T cell receptor beta chain described here comes from a study of response to subunit inactivated influenza vaccine (dated by TCRdb to between 2017 and 2018). A note on the overall study: The study used deep quantitative T cell receptor repertoire profiling to track responses to a trivalent subunit inactivated influenza vaccine.

What the study reported, not specific to this receptor: According to the authors, only a limited number of new T cells may be recruited by each seasonal influenza vaccination.

The library was prepared using RT-PCR. Sequencing was carried out with an Illumina HiSeq 2500. TCRdb took the public reads, trimmed them with fastp at Q25, ran MiXCR for clone calling and kept in-frame beta chains. One record per CDR3 amino acid sequence lists the most common genes and DNA. This sample is represented by around 530,000 distinct CDR3 sequences; about 15% of them were singletons. The ten top clones hold less than 4% of the sample. V lost 0 bases and J lost 0 bases; the stretch between them is 9 bases long. As encoded in the germline V gene, CDR1 is LGHNA while CDR2 is YNFKEQ. The CDR3, from cysteine to phenylalanine, totals 15 residues. Just CDR3 DNA is preserved here, 45 bases in frame from base 1. The table lists this clonotype with a few counts. Its recognized antigen is unknown. Base qualities are not at hand, and no much larger clone is one base apart.

The sequence was collected from a man aged 50-75 years who received an inactivated influenza vaccine. Donor details come from another sample of the same person, matched by shared clones. The sequencing used CD4+ T cells sorted from PBMCs, collected around 2 years after vaccination. The V gene is TRBV4-2 and the J gene is TRBJ2-7, with TRBD2 as a weak D call on 6 bases. The nucleotide sequence is TGTGCCAGCAGCCAAGACAGGACTAACTCCTACGAGCAGTACTTC. Translation gives CASSQDRTNSYEQYF.